Listed here are 22 T cell receptor beta chains from one sample, sequenced in a study of blood T cells in healthy people across ages. A second roughly 6 to 11 cycle PCR used barcoded and J-beta primers. TCRdb recomputed calls from the 5' RACE reads with MiXCR, one row per CDR3 protein. Among some 1.5 million distinct CDR3 sequences, about 28% were seen once, and the ten largest hold 7.7%. Material: blood. All receptors come from a young woman in good health.

V is TRBV27 and J is TRBJ1-2; no clear D gene. Germline CDR1 is MNHEY and CDR2 is SMNVEV (reference sequence). V was shortened by 5 bases and J by 6 bases, with 22 bases between the two germline ends. The CDR3 has 16 residues. The CDR3 sequence is CASSPLSHEGTNGYTF. The CDR3 DNA follows: TGTGCCAGCAGTCCCTTGAGCCATGAGGGTACAAATGGCTACACCTTC.

This clonotype was counted at least ten times. A read error may produce the germline difference seen at one junction end. The V gene is TRBV7-2, the J gene TRBJ2-7; tentatively, D is TRBD1 (6 bases). Per the germline V gene, CDR1 is SGHTA and CDR2 is FQGNSA. The CDR3 runs 14 residues. The CDR3 bases are TGTGCCAGCAGCCTAGCCCAGGGGCGTCGTGAGCAGTACTTC. Translation: CASSLAQGRREQYF. The full variable domain, in which reference TRBV7-2 and TRBJ2-7 provide the parts outside the CDR3, is GAGVSQSPSNKVTEKGKDVELRCDPISGHTALYWYRQSLGQGLEFLIYFQGNSAPDKSGLPSDRFSAERTGGSVSTLTIQRTQQEDSAVYLCASSLAQGRREQYFGPGTRLTVT.

This clonotype was recorded at least ten times. The V call is TRBV29-1, the J call TRBJ2-1, with unresolved D. This CDR3 is built from 10 residues. Looked up from germline, CDR1 is SQVTM and CDR2 is ANQGSEA. Deletions cut 5 bases from V and 4 bases from J, with 3 bases between. The CDR3 bases are TGCAGCGTTTGGTACAATGAGCAGTTCTTC. This codes for CSVWYNEQFF.

This chain uses TRBV6-2 or TRBV6-3 with TRBJ2-5; 7 positions match TRBD2. Trimming removed 2 bases from V and 2 bases from J; junction bases left unmatched: 8. Germline CDR1 reads MNHEY; CDR2 reads SVGEGT. The CDR3 loop spans 16 amino acids. CDR3 nucleotides: TGTGCCAGCAGTTACGATTCGGGGGGAAATCAAGAGACCCAGTACTTC. Amino acid sequence: CASSYDSGGNQETQYF.

This clonotype showed up many times. This chain links TRBV29-1 with TRBJ2-3; a possible D gene is TRBD1 (6 bases). Germline lookup yields CDR1 SQVTM and CDR2 ANQGSEA. The CDR3 runs 13 residues. The V gene lost 4 bases and the J gene lost 3 bases, with 11 bases spanning the gap. CDR3 residues: CSVARGETDTQYF. The CDR3 DNA follows: TGCAGCGTTGCCAGGGGAGAAACAGATACGCAGTATTTT.

Remarks on this clonotype: Its ends do not fully match the called genes, so a read error is possible. Written as DNA, the CDR3 is TGCGCCACTGGGGGGGGGCAAGCGACCCAGTACTTC. Translated: CATGGGQATQYF. The V gene is TRBV10-2, the J gene TRBJ2-5; maybe TRBD2 (7 bases). The CDR3 has 12 residues. CDR1 WSHSY and CDR2 SAAADI come from the germline V gene.

This clonotype was counted many times. The V gene is TRBV20-1, the J gene TRBJ2-3; 8 bases agree with TRBD2. Germline V gene sequence: CDR1 DFQATT, CDR2 SNEGSKA (reference sequence). The CDR3 consists of 14 residues. Trimming took 8 bases from V and 1 from J; bases not matched to a gene: 8. CDR3 protein: CSLPGRGGTDTQYF. The CDR3 DNA sequence: TGCAGTCTCCCCGGGCGGGGGGGCACAGATACGCAGTATTTT.

V gene TRBV4-3 combines with J gene TRBJ2-1; D remains ambiguous. The DNA end is a closer match to TRBJ2-7, so the J assignment may be wrong. CDR1 is LGHNA and CDR2 is YSLEER in the germline V gene. This CDR3 has 15 amino acids. Written as DNA, the CDR3 is TGCGCCAGCAGCCAAGATACAGCCTCCTACAATGAGCAGTACTTC. Translation gives CASSQDTASYNEQYF.

This clonotype has only a few counts. The rearrangement links TRBV6-1 to TRBJ1-4; the match to TRBD1 covers 7 bases. The CDR3 contains 15 residues. With 4 bases clipped from V and 4 bases from J, the junction kept 6 bases outside the gene matches. From germline, CDR1 is MNHNS and CDR2 SASEGT. The CDR3 DNA is TGTGCCAGCAGTGCCCAGGGGGGAGGTAATGAAAAACTGTTTTTT. This translates into CASSAQGGGNEKLFF.

This clonotype has only a few counts. The chain combines TRBV4-3 with TRBJ1-5; tentative D call: TRBD1 (5 bases). There are 15 residues in the CDR3. V dropped 0 bases and J dropped 0 bases, with 6 bases sitting between them. Germline V gene lookup returns CDR1 LGHNA and CDR2 YSLEER. CDR3 loop: CASSQDGGSNQPQHF. CDR3 sequence (DNA): TGCGCCAGCAGCCAAGATGGGGGTAGCAATCAGCCCCAGCATTTT.

This sequence joins TRBV28 and TRBJ1-1, with no clear D. V was cut by 3 bases and J by 1 base, with 6 bases left in between. CDR3 length equals 13 residues. Germline V gene sequence: CDR1 MDHEN, CDR2 SYDVKM. CDR3 DNA sequence: TGTGCCAGCAGTTTCCCGCAGAACACTGAAGCTTTCTTT. Amino acids: CASSFPQNTEAFF.

In this sample, this clonotype turned up a few times. This chain uses TRBV2 with TRBJ1-4; D perhaps matches TRBD1 (6 bases). Germline lookup yields CDR1 SNHLY and CDR2 FYNNEI. This CDR3 has 13 amino acids. Between the trimmed V and J ends, which lost 5 bases and 9 bases, there was a span of 13 bases. CDR3 nucleotides: TGTGCCAGCAGTCCCGAGGGGGGACAAAAACTGTTTTTT. Its translation: CASSPEGGQKLFF.

This clonotype was detected a few times. The chain combines TRBV7-9 with TRBJ2-3, with 8 bases matching TRBD1. Trimming removed 5 bases from V and 2 bases from J; junction bases left unmatched: 6. Germline V gene sequence: CDR1 SEHNR, CDR2 FQNEAQ (reference sequence). The CDR3 extends over 15 amino acids. CDR3 protein: CASSPPTGATDTQYF. The DNA of the CDR3 is TGTGCCAGCAGCCCCCCGACAGGGGCCACAGATACGCAGTATTTT.

This sequence joins TRBV6-6 and TRBJ2-5; D unclear. The CDR3 totals 16 residues. Trimming cost V 2 bases and J 2 bases, with 15 bases left between them. Looked up from germline, CDR1 is MNHNY and CDR2 is SVGAGI (reference sequence). The CDR3 coding sequence is TGTGCCAGCAGTTACCCTGGCGGCAGTGGGCAAGAGACCCAGTACTTC. It is translated as CASSYPGGSGQETQYF.

This clonotype was counted only a few times. The V gene is TRBV3-1, the J gene TRBJ2-1, with TRBD2 as a possible D gene (6 bases). V was shortened by 1 base and J by 0 bases, with 13 bases between the two germline ends. Germline V gives CDR1 LGHDT, CDR2 YNNKEL (reference sequence). This CDR3 is 17 amino acids long. CDR3 protein: CASSQAMIAVSYNEQFF. DNA for the CDR3: TGTGCCAGCAGCCAAGCCATGATAGCGGTCTCCTACAATGAGCAGTTCTTC.

On this clonotype: This may stem from a read error, because a much larger clone lies one nucleotide away. The chain couples TRBV5-6 to TRBJ2-5; unclear D gene. From germline, CDR1 is SGHDT and CDR2 YYEEEE. This CDR3 has 13 residues. This chain's CDR3 is CARSFDLLETQYF. The CDR3, as DNA: TGTGCCCGCAGCTTCGACCTACTAGAGACCCAGTACTTC.

Details on this clonotype: This may stem from a read error, because a much larger clone lies one nucleotide away. The chain couples TRBV20-1 to TRBJ2-7; a weak D match, TRBD2 (7 bases). Germline V gives CDR1 DFQATT, CDR2 SNEGSKA (reference sequence). This CDR3 region has 10 residues. This CDR3 reads CRREGHEQYF. The CDR3, as DNA: TGCAGGAGGGAGGGACATGAGCAGTACTTC.

This clonotype was counted once. Mismatch with germline at one junction end may stem from a read error. V is TRBV4-1 and J is TRBJ1-6; D gene uncertain. The germline V gene has CDR1 MGHRA and CDR2 YSYEKL. The CDR3 loop spans 12 amino acids. The CDR3 DNA reads as TGCGCCAGCAGCCAAGATTGGCCACCCCCCCACTTT. Its translation is CASSQDWPPPHF.

The chain uses TRBV29-1 and TRBJ1-1; no clear D. CDR1 and CDR2 (germline): SQVTM, ANQGSEA. The CDR3 covers 11 residues. V dropped 4 bases and J dropped 6 bases, with 9 bases sitting between them. Written as DNA, the CDR3 is TGCAGCGTTGGACGGCACGCTGAAGCTTTCTTT. Translated, it gives CSVGRHAEAFF.

This clonotype was counted only a few times. The chain recombines TRBV5-1 with TRBJ2-7; either TRBD1 or TRBD2 may supply D (5 bases each). The CDR3 loop spans 15 amino acids. Germline V gene sequence: CDR1 SGHRS, CDR2 YFSETQ. The V end was cut by 0 bases, the J end by 5 bases, with 15 bases between. DNA for the CDR3: TGCGCCAGCAGCTTGGGGTTCGGGGCTCAGGACGAGCAGTACTTC. This codes for CASSLGFGAQDEQYF.

Only a few counts were recorded for this clonotype. The rearrangement joins TRBV7-2 to TRBJ2-5; 9 bases agree with TRBD1. The junction had 12 bases not matched to a gene; V was cut back by 5 bases and J by 5 bases. Germline assignment: CDR1 SGHTA and CDR2 FQGNSA. The CDR3 runs to 16 residues. This CDR3 reads CASSERQGGLAETQYF. The CDR3 DNA reads TGTGCCAGCAGCGAGCGACAGGGGGGGTTGGCGGAGACCCAGTACTTC.

This clonotype was found a few times. The gene calls are TRBV7-2 and TRBJ2-7, with 9 bases that match TRBD1. J lost 7 bases, V lost 5 bases, and 6 bases had no gene match. Germline values: CDR1 SGHTA, CDR2 FQGNSA. The CDR3 extends over 13 amino acids. The DNA of the CDR3 is TGTGCCAGCAGCGAACCGACAGGGGGGGAGCAGTACTTC. It codes for CASSEPTGGEQYF.